Each of the 8 T cell receptor beta chains below was sequenced from the same sample in a study of tumor and adjacent non-tumor tissue in lung cancer. This sample's RNA came from whole unsorted tissue. A modified ARM-PCR protocol with three rounds of nested PCR amplified TCRbeta. TCRdb reprocessed the multiplex PCR reads with MiXCR, giving one entry per CDR3 protein. The data hold about 75,000 distinct CDR3 sequences, with over 75% observed a single time. Sequencing was performed on lung tumor tissue. Receptors were obtained from a woman aged 45-65 years with non-small cell lung cancer.

Remarks on this clonotype: One end of the junction fails to match germline, which may point to a read error. The rearrangement uses TRBV20-1 and TRBJ2-1; D is perhaps TRBD2 (5 bases). In germline, CDR1 is DFQATT, CDR2 SNEGSKA (reference sequence). CDR3 length: 14 residues. The CDR3 reads CIASSRVDRYGQFF. The CDR3 DNA sequence: TGCATTGCTAGTTCGAGGGTAGATAGGTATGGGCAGTTCTTC.

In its sample, this clonotype is medium-sized (0.01 to 0.1%). The CDR3 DNA sequence: TGTGCCAGCAGTTACGGAGGGGGCCAGCCCCAGCATTTT. Its translation: CASSYGGGQPQHF. The V and J genes are TRBV6-6 and TRBJ1-5, with 7 bases aligning to TRBD1. CDR3 length: 13 residues. V was pared by 2 bases and J by 7 bases, with 2 bases of the junction left unmatched. Per the germline V gene, CDR1 is MNHNY and CDR2 is SVGAGI (reference sequence).

This chain joins TRBV2 and TRBJ1-1; D remains ambiguous. The CDR3 length is 14 residues. Germline CDR1 reads SNHLY; CDR2 reads FYNNEI. This CDR3 reads CDNSVETLGTEAFF. The CDR3 region has the DNA TGTGACAACAGTGTAGAGACACTCGGCACTGAAGCTTTCTTT.

Turning to this clonotype: Sequence at one end of the junction differs from germline and may be a read error. The chain uses TRBV11-1 and TRBJ2-7; D possibly corresponds to TRBD2 (6 bases). Germline assignment: CDR1 SGHAT and CDR2 FQDESV (reference sequence). The CDR3 is 14 amino acids. Here the CDR3 reads CASSLGTLSYEQCF. The DNA of the CDR3 is TGTGCCAGCAGCCTCGGGACTCTCTCCTACGAGCAATGCTTC.

Concerning this clonotype itself: Its ends do not fully match the called genes, so a read error is possible. The V gene is TRBV12-3 or TRBV12-4, the J gene TRBJ2-2; D assignment may be TRBD1 or TRBD2 (5 bases each). CDR3 size: 16 residues. DNA of the CDR3: TGTGCCAGCAGTTTCCTTTACATAGAAGCCACCGGGGACCTGTTTTTT. This encodes CASSFLYIEATGDLFF.

In the case of this clonotype: One end of the junction is discordant with germline, which a read error may explain. The V gene is TRBV12-3 or TRBV12-4, the J gene TRBJ2-1; D may correspond to TRBD1 or TRBD2 (7 bases each). The CDR3 has 20 residues. CDR3 amino acids: CASRFQGGFGSSGDYNEQLF. The CDR3, as DNA: TGTGCCAGCAGATTCCAAGGGGGCTTTGGGTCTAGCGGAGATTACAATGAGCAGCTCTTC.

There are many counts of this clonotype. This chain connects TRBV24-1 to TRBJ2-1; 11 bases line up with TRBD2. This CDR3 has 17 amino acids. From germline, CDR1 is KGHDR and CDR2 SFDVKD. After removal of 2 bases from V and 3 bases from J, the junction contained 5 bases not matched to a gene. The CDR3 nucleotides read TGTGCCACCAGTGATTCCCTAGCGGGAGGCTTCTACAATGAGCAGTTCTTC. This gives the protein CATSDSLAGGFYNEQFF.

Details on this clonotype: The CDR3 carries no conserved terminal phenylalanine or tryptophan, so it likely arises from a read error. V gene TRBV5-4 combines with J gene TRBJ2-4, with D tentatively TRBD1 (6 bases). This CDR3 contains 14 residues. Germline V gene data show CDR1 as SGHNT and CDR2 as YYREEE (reference sequence). CDR3 DNA: TGTACCAGCAGCCACAGGGACACCAAAAACATTCAGTACATC. Translated: CTSSHRDTKNIQYI.